This is a list of T cell receptor beta chains from one sample in a study of T cells in Graves' hyperthyroidism and ophthalmopathy. MiXCR, run by TCRdb on the multiplex PCR reads, gives a single entry per CDR3 protein. The table lists around 190,000 distinct CDR3 sequences, around 16% of them singletons. Sequencing was performed on blood. These receptors were taken from a woman aged 45-65 years with Graves' hyperthyroidism. CDR3s include the opening cysteine and the closing phenylalanine or tryptophan. D genes are given only for firm matches. Expanded clones are given a class, and other clones once, few, many or no size at all.

abundance	v_gene	j_gene	d_gene	CDR3aa	CDR3nt
.	TRBV18	TRBJ2-7	.	CASSDGTSYEQYF	TGTGCCAGCTCAGACGGGACATCCTACGAGCAGTACTTC
few	TRBV14	TRBJ2-7	TRBD2	CASSQGTRKAGEQYF	TGTGCCAGCAGCCAAGGGACTAGAAAAGCGGGCGAGCAGTACTTC
few	TRBV20-1	TRBJ1-4	.	CSARDQRGYNEKLFF	TGCAGTGCTAGAGATCAGCGGGGCTATAATGAAAAACTGTTTTTT
many	TRBV11-3	TRBJ1-1	.	CASSLRFDTEAFF	TGTGCCAGCAGCTTACGTTTTGACACTGAAGCTTTCTTT
few	TRBV5-6	TRBJ2-7	TRBD2	CASSYSGGISYEQYF	TGTGCCAGCAGTTACTCGGGGGGGATCTCCTACGAGCAGTACTTC
many	TRBV11-2	TRBJ1-2	.	CASSSILDVGRHTF	TGTGCCAGCAGCTCCATATTGGACGTTGGCCGTCACACCTTC
few	TRBV5-4	TRBJ1-6	.	CASSLTRARNSPLHF	TGTGCCAGCAGCTTGACCAGGGCGCGGAATTCACCCCTCCACTTT
.	TRBV12-3/TRBV12-4	TRBJ1-6	TRBD1	CASSLRQGGNSPLHF	TGTGCCAGCAGTTTACGACAGGGGGGTAATTCACCCCTCCACTTT
few	TRBV18	TRBJ2-1	TRBD1	CASSPSRTGYNEQFF	TGTGCCAGCTCACCATCCCGGACAGGCTACAATGAGCAGTTCTTC
.	TRBV7-2	TRBJ2-7	TRBD2	CASSLRGLAGVYEQYF	TGTGCCAGCAGCCTCCGAGGGCTAGCGGGAGTCTACGAGCAGTACTTC
many	TRBV6-1	TRBJ1-3	.	CASSEWGHSGNTIYF	TGTGCCAGCAGTGAATGGGGCCACTCTGGAAACACCATATATTTT
.	TRBV20-1	TRBJ2-7	.	CSVLPGTGGPPYEQYF	TGCAGTGTATTACCCGGGACTGGAGGACCCCCCTACGAGCAGTACTTC
.	TRBV12-3/TRBV12-4	TRBJ1-2	.	CASRSGTYSGYTF	TGTGCCAGCAGGTCCGGGACTTACTCTGGCTACACCTTC
few	TRBV9	TRBJ2-1	.	CASNGPDNEQFF	TGTGCCAGCAATGGCCCTGATAATGAGCAGTTCTTC
few	TRBV7-9	TRBJ1-4	TRBD1	CASSLDKSPPGQFPAVTNEKLFF	TGTGCCAGCAGCTTAGATAAGTCCCCCCCGGGACAGTTTCCAGCGGTAACTAATGAAAAACTGTTTTTT
many	TRBV20-1	TRBJ2-3	.	CSARGRGGGTDTQYF	TGCAGTGCTAGAGGGCGAGGAGGGGGGACAGATACGCAGTATTTT
many	TRBV12-3/TRBV12-4	TRBJ2-1	.	CASSLSQGMTEQFF	TGTGCCAGCAGTTTGTCACAGGGTATGACTGAGCAGTTCTTC
few	TRBV5-1	TRBJ2-5	TRBD2	CASSQGLAGKETQYF	TGCGCCAGCAGCCAGGGACTAGCGGGTAAAGAGACCCAGTACTTC
.	TRBV6-1	TRBJ2-2	TRBD2	CASSPRTSGNGGELFF	TGTGCCAGCAGCCCCAGGACTAGCGGGAACGGCGGGGAGCTGTTTTTT
few	TRBV7-2	TRBJ2-7	TRBD1	CASSTQTGAGEQYF	TGTGCCAGCAGCACCCAAACAGGGGCCGGCGAGCAGTACTTC
.	TRBV20-1	TRBJ2-7	TRBD2	CSVTGAGVYEQYF	TGCAGTGTCACCGGAGCGGGAGTCTACGAGCAGTACTTC
many	TRBV2	TRBJ2-7	.	CASSPPGRGNYEQYF	TGTGCCAGCAGTCCACCGGGACGGGGAAACTACGAGCAGTACTTC
many	TRBV28	TRBJ1-2	.	CASSSLNYGYTF	TGTGCCAGCAGTTCCCTAAACTATGGCTACACCTTC
.	TRBV15	TRBJ2-1	.	CATSSEGWGTVNEQFF	TGTGCCACCAGCAGCGAAGGGTGGGGAACGGTAAATGAGCAGTTCTTC
.	TRBV6-9	TRBJ2-5	TRBD2	CASSYGGGAEETQYF	TGTGCCAGCAGTTACGGCGGGGGGGCGGAAGAGACCCAGTACTTC
.	TRBV30	TRBJ2-7	TRBD2	CAWSATSLRHYYEQYF	TGTGCCTGGAGCGCGACTAGCCTCCGACACTACTACGAGCAGTACTTC
many	TRBV28	TRBJ2-7	.	CASSLGGGSTYEQYF	TGTGCCAGCAGTTTGGGGGGGGGCTCTACCTACGAGCAGTACTTC
many	TRBV20-1	TRBJ2-3	.	CSAHGEGVADTQYF	TGCAGTGCCCACGGGGAGGGGGTAGCAGATACGCAGTATTTT
.	TRBV3-1	TRBJ1-1	.	CASSLLLNTEAFF	TGTGCCAGCAGTTTATTGTTGAACACTGAAGCTTTCTTT
.	TRBV24-1	TRBJ1-2	.	CATRGLNLNGYTF	TGTGCCACCAGAGGACTCAATTTAAATGGCTACACCTTC
many	TRBV3-1	TRBJ2-5	.	CASSLGHQETQYF	TGTGCCAGCAGCCTTGGACATCAAGAGACCCAGTACTTC
.	TRBV6-5	TRBJ2-1	.	CASSYLRLGGQFF	TGTGCCAGCAGTTACCTCAGGCTTGGGGGGCAGTTCTTC
many	TRBV10-3	TRBJ2-7	TRBD2	CAISDYLSASGSGVEQYF	TGTGCCATCAGCGACTATCTGAGCGCAAGCGGGAGTGGGGTCGAGCAGTACTTC
many	TRBV27	TRBJ1-1	TRBD1	CASSVSPGGGTEAFF	TGTGCCAGCAGTGTAAGTCCAGGGGGCGGCACTGAAGCTTTCTTT
few	TRBV25-1	TRBJ2-3	.	CASRHSTDTQYF	TGTGCCAGCAGGCATTCTACAGATACGCAGTATTTT
many	TRBV12-3/TRBV12-4	TRBJ1-1	TRBD1	CASRKQGGMNTEAFF	TGTGCCAGCAGGAAACAGGGGGGTATGAACACTGAAGCTTTCTTT
.	TRBV10-3	TRBJ2-7	.	CAILQEGYEQYF	TGTGCCATCCTGCAGGAGGGTTACGAGCAGTACTTC
many	TRBV10-3	TRBJ2-1	TRBD2	CAIRPGTSGSNEQFF	TGTGCCATCAGGCCAGGGACTAGCGGGAGTAATGAGCAGTTCTTC
few	TRBV7-6	TRBJ2-6	.	CASSLSFKDGSSGANVLTF	TGTGCCAGCAGCTTATCATTTAAGGACGGGAGCTCTGGGGCCAACGTCCTGACTTTC
many	TRBV10-3	TRBJ2-1	.	CASSRLPGDNEQFF	TGTGCCAGCTCACGACTCCCAGGAGACAATGAGCAGTTCTTC
.	TRBV19	TRBJ1-4	.	CASSSGTSGWEKLFF	TGTGCCAGTAGTTCCGGGACCTCAGGTTGGGAAAAACTGTTTTTT
many	TRBV10-3	TRBJ2-3	.	CAISEGAATDTQYF	TGTGCCATCAGTGAAGGGGCAGCCACAGATACGCAGTATTTT
many	TRBV27	TRBJ2-7	.	CASSLWSLQGQEQYF	TGTGCCAGCAGTTTATGGTCTTTGCAGGGGCAAGAGCAGTACTTC
few	TRBV7-2	TRBJ1-5	TRBD1	CASSLFSGQGYQPQHF	TGTGCCAGCAGCTTATTCTCGGGACAGGGCTATCAGCCCCAGCATTTT
many	TRBV5-1	TRBJ2-3	.	CASSLAGGARTDTQYF	TGCGCCAGCAGCTTGGCTGGGGGAGCGAGGACAGATACGCAGTATTTT
.	TRBV20-1	TRBJ2-1	TRBD2	CSAGTSGSNEQFF	TGCAGTGCCGGGACTAGCGGGAGTAATGAGCAGTTCTTC
many	TRBV18	TRBJ1-1	.	CASSPQGTEAFF	TGTGCCAGCTCACCACAGGGGACTGAAGCTTTCTTT
.	TRBV7-2	TRBJ2-7	.	CASSCWTESSYEQYF	TGTGCCAGCAGCTGCTGGACAGAAAGCTCCTACGAGCAGTACTTC
many	TRBV12-3/TRBV12-4	TRBJ1-1	.	CASSLAGDTEAFF	TGTGCCAGCAGTTTAGCCGGAGACACTGAAGCTTTCTTT
many	TRBV6-1	TRBJ2-1	.	CASSFEGYEQFF	TGTGCCAGCAGTTTTGAAGGGTATGAGCAGTTCTTC
.	TRBV28	TRBJ1-1	.	CASSLGLATGNTEAFF	TGTGCCAGCAGTTTAGGGTTAGCGACGGGTAACACTGAAGCTTTCTTT
many	TRBV20-1	TRBJ2-3	.	CSARDVNSGRTDTQYF	TGCAGTGCTAGAGATGTTAATAGCGGCCGCACAGATACGCAGTATTTT
many	TRBV20-1	TRBJ2-3	.	CSAATQNTDTQYF	TGCAGTGCCGCGACTCAAAACACAGATACGCAGTATTTT
.	TRBV2	TRBJ1-1	TRBD1	CASSESTGRGTEAFF	TGTGCCAGCAGTGAAAGTACGGGCAGGGGGACTGAAGCTTTCTTT